These T cell receptor beta chains were read from a single sample in a study of blood T cells in healthy people across ages. In TCRdb, the 5' RACE reads were re-called with MiXCR into one record per CDR3 protein. In the table there are 850,000 to 1,000,000 distinct CDR3 sequences, around 46% of which are singletons. Specimen: blood. These receptors all come from a man in his thirties or forties in good health. CDR3s include the opening cysteine and the closing phenylalanine or tryptophan. Fields, in order: clone size, D gene, J gene, V gene, CDR3 protein, CDR3 DNA. D genes are given only for firm matches. Part of the rows lack a size; the others show once, few, many or a class for expanded clones.

abundance: few; d_gene: TRBD1; j_gene: TRBJ2-4; v_gene: TRBV12-3/TRBV12-4; CDR3aa: CASTTGVAKNIQYF; CDR3nt: TGTGCCAGCACCACAGGGGTGGCCAAAAACATTCAGTACTTC
abundance: -; d_gene: -; j_gene: TRBJ1-4; v_gene: TRBV29-1; CDR3aa: CSVSGTNEKLFF; CDR3nt: TGCAGCGTTTCAGGGACTAATGAAAAACTGTTTTTT
abundance: few; d_gene: -; j_gene: TRBJ2-7; v_gene: TRBV5-1; CDR3aa: CASSLDSPGSYEQYF; CDR3nt: TGCGCCAGCAGCTTGGACAGCCCTGGCTCCTACGAGCAGTACTTC
abundance: -; d_gene: -; j_gene: TRBJ1-1; v_gene: TRBV20-1; CDR3aa: CSARGHVDTEAFF; CDR3nt: TGCAGTGCTAGAGGGCACGTGGACACTGAAGCTTTCTTT
abundance: -; d_gene: TRBD1; j_gene: TRBJ2-1; v_gene: TRBV5-1; CDR3aa: CASREGQVDGNEQFF; CDR3nt: TGCGCCAGCAGGGAAGGACAGGTGGATGGGAATGAGCAGTTCTTC
abundance: -; d_gene: TRBD2; j_gene: TRBJ2-3; v_gene: TRBV12-3/TRBV12-4; CDR3aa: CASSFGSSGNTDTQYF; CDR3nt: TGTGCCAGCAGTTTCGGTTCTAGCGGAAACACAGATACGCAGTATTTT
abundance: -; d_gene: -; j_gene: TRBJ2-5; v_gene: TRBV10-3; CDR3aa: CAITEHRQETQYF; CDR3nt: TGTGCCATCACCGAACACAGGCAAGAGACCCAGTACTTC
abundance: -; d_gene: -; j_gene: TRBJ1-2; v_gene: TRBV21-1; CDR3aa: CASNRTGTYGYTF; CDR3nt: TGTGCCAGTAATCGGACAGGGACTTATGGCTACACCTTC
abundance: -; d_gene: -; j_gene: TRBJ2-1; v_gene: TRBV20-1; CDR3aa: CSAKGTPYNEQFF; CDR3nt: TGCAGTGCAAAGGGTACCCCCTACAATGAGCAGTTCTTC
abundance: -; d_gene: -; j_gene: TRBJ1-3; v_gene: TRBV6-2/TRBV6-3; CDR3aa: CATTRAGGNTIYF; CDR3nt: TGTGCCACCACCCGGGCGGGCGGAAACACCATATATTTT
abundance: -; d_gene: -; j_gene: TRBJ2-5; v_gene: TRBV2; CDR3aa: CASSEGRDGKETQYF; CDR3nt: TGTGCCAGCAGTGAAGGCCGGGACGGAAAAGAGACCCAGTACTTC
abundance: few; d_gene: -; j_gene: TRBJ2-7; v_gene: TRBV7-9; CDR3aa: CASSPPLGIYEQYF; CDR3nt: TGTGCCAGCAGCCCCCCACTTGGAATCTACGAGCAGTACTTC
abundance: once; d_gene: -; j_gene: TRBJ1-1; v_gene: TRBV28; CDR3aa: CASSLTRERTEAFF; CDR3nt: TGTGCCAGCAGTTTAACCAGGGAGAGAACTGAAGCTTTCTTT
abundance: -; d_gene: -; j_gene: TRBJ1-4; v_gene: TRBV7-7; CDR3aa: CASSPRRGGELFF; CDR3nt: TGTGCTAGCAGCCCCCGAAGGGGTGGGGAACTGTTTTTT
abundance: few; d_gene: -; j_gene: TRBJ2-3; v_gene: TRBV11-2; CDR3aa: CASSLEVGRFTDTQYF; CDR3nt: TGTGCCAGCAGCCTCGAAGTGGGGAGATTCACAGATACGCAGTATTTT
abundance: -; d_gene: -; j_gene: TRBJ1-2; v_gene: TRBV29-1; CDR3aa: CSVEVWDYGYTF; CDR3nt: TGCAGCGTTGAAGTGTGGGACTATGGCTACACCTTC
abundance: -; d_gene: -; j_gene: TRBJ1-2; v_gene: TRBV20-1; CDR3aa: CSAGQGGGYTF; CDR3nt: TGCAGTGCCGGGCAAGGGGGAGGCTACACCTTC
abundance: -; d_gene: -; j_gene: TRBJ1-1; v_gene: TRBV28; CDR3aa: CASRRGQADTEAFF; CDR3nt: TGTGCCAGCAGAAGGGGACAAGCGGATACTGAAGCTTTCTTT
abundance: -; d_gene: TRBD1; j_gene: TRBJ2-7; v_gene: TRBV27; CDR3aa: CASSRSGTGWYEQYF; CDR3nt: TGTGCCAGCAGCAGGTCAGGGACAGGGTGGTACGAGCAGTACTTC
abundance: -; d_gene: TRBD1; j_gene: TRBJ1-1; v_gene: TRBV6-5; CDR3aa: CASSWTGRGNTEAFF; CDR3nt: TGTGCCAGCAGTTGGACAGGGAGAGGGAACACTGAAGCTTTCTTT
abundance: -; d_gene: -; j_gene: TRBJ2-7; v_gene: TRBV7-9; CDR3aa: CASSDSFGEQYF; CDR3nt: TGTGCCAGCAGCGACTCCTTCGGCGAGCAGTACTTC
abundance: once; d_gene: TRBD1; j_gene: TRBJ2-5; v_gene: TRBV7-2; CDR3aa: CASSLVTGGTREQYF; CDR3nt: TGTGCCAGCAGCTTAGTTACAGGGGGCACAAGGGAGCAGTACTTC
abundance: -; d_gene: TRBD1; j_gene: TRBJ2-1; v_gene: TRBV12-3/TRBV12-4; CDR3aa: CASRQGPPSDGQFF; CDR3nt: TGTGCCAGCAGACAGGGGCCCCCCAGCGATGGGCAGTTCTTC
abundance: -; d_gene: -; j_gene: TRBJ1-6; v_gene: TRBV29-1; CDR3aa: CSVKRTGPSAYNSPLHF; CDR3nt: TGCAGCGTAAAACGTACAGGGCCTAGCGCCTATAATTCACCCCTCCACTTT
abundance: -; d_gene: -; j_gene: TRBJ2-6; v_gene: TRBV20-1; CDR3aa: CSARADRTGANVLTF; CDR3nt: TGCAGTGCTAGAGCCGACAGAACTGGGGCCAACGTCCTGACTTTC
abundance: -; d_gene: -; j_gene: TRBJ2-7; v_gene: TRBV7-9; CDR3aa: CASSWSSEQYF; CDR3nt: TGTGCCAGCAGCTGGTCTTCCGAGCAGTACTTC
abundance: many; d_gene: -; j_gene: TRBJ2-1; v_gene: TRBV20-1; CDR3aa: CSARLGGNEQFF; CDR3nt: TGCAGTGCTAGACTAGGAGGGAATGAGCAGTTCTTC
abundance: -; d_gene: -; j_gene: TRBJ2-5; v_gene: TRBV6-4; CDR3aa: CASSAELRETQYF; CDR3nt: TGTGCCAGCAGTGCTGAGTTACGGGAGACCCAGTACTTC
abundance: few; d_gene: -; j_gene: TRBJ2-1; v_gene: TRBV12-3/TRBV12-4; CDR3aa: CASSLVGTEQFF; CDR3nt: TGTGCCAGCAGTTTAGTGGGGACTGAGCAGTTCTTC
abundance: -; d_gene: TRBD2; j_gene: TRBJ2-5; v_gene: TRBV20-1; CDR3aa: CSAREAGAETQYF; CDR3nt: TGCAGTGCTAGAGAAGCGGGGGCTGAGACCCAGTACTTC
abundance: few; d_gene: TRBD2; j_gene: TRBJ2-3; v_gene: TRBV4-3; CDR3aa: CASSQGAGGPTDTQYF; CDR3nt: TGCGCCAGCAGCCAAGGGGCGGGGGGGCCTACAGATACGCAGTATTTT
abundance: few; d_gene: -; j_gene: TRBJ2-3; v_gene: TRBV5-1; CDR3aa: CASSLGASASTDTQYF; CDR3nt: TGCGCCAGCAGCTTGGGAGCTAGCGCAAGCACAGATACGCAGTATTTT
abundance: -; d_gene: -; j_gene: TRBJ2-1; v_gene: TRBV7-3; CDR3aa: CASSLSVDRKFF; CDR3nt: TGTGCCAGCAGCTTAAGTGTGGACAGAAAGTTCTTC
abundance: -; d_gene: -; j_gene: TRBJ2-7; v_gene: TRBV20-1; CDR3aa: CSALTTGLRFHEQYF; CDR3nt: TGCAGTGCCCTAACAACAGGGCTACGGTTCCACGAGCAGTACTTC
abundance: -; d_gene: TRBD1; j_gene: TRBJ2-1; v_gene: TRBV6-5; CDR3aa: CASRTGTATYNEQFF; CDR3nt: TGTGCCAGCAGGACCGGGACAGCAACGTACAATGAGCAGTTCTTC
abundance: -; d_gene: -; j_gene: TRBJ1-5; v_gene: TRBV28; CDR3aa: CASVPRDIYQPQHF; CDR3nt: TGTGCCAGCGTCCCTCGGGACATATATCAGCCCCAGCATTTT
abundance: once; d_gene: -; j_gene: TRBJ1-2; v_gene: TRBV20-1; CDR3aa: CSAVHVDGYTF; CDR3nt: TGCAGTGCTGTCCATGTCGATGGCTACACCTTC
abundance: few; d_gene: -; j_gene: TRBJ2-7; v_gene: TRBV4-3; CDR3aa: CASSQGERAPYEQYF; CDR3nt: TGCGCCAGCAGCCAAGGGGAAAGGGCGCCCTACGAGCAGTACTTC
abundance: -; d_gene: -; j_gene: TRBJ1-5; v_gene: TRBV4-2; CDR3aa: CASSQDERSYQPQHF; CDR3nt: TGTGCCAGCAGCCAAGATGAAAGGAGTTATCAGCCCCAGCATTTT
abundance: -; d_gene: -; j_gene: TRBJ2-3; v_gene: TRBV11-3; CDR3aa: CASSTGPTSTQYF; CDR3nt: TGTGCCAGCAGTACAGGCCCCACTAGTACGCAGTATTTT
abundance: few; d_gene: TRBD2; j_gene: TRBJ2-1; v_gene: TRBV3-1; CDR3aa: CASSQDLLSGGHNEQFF; CDR3nt: TGTGCCAGCAGCCAAGACCTCCTAAGCGGGGGCCACAATGAGCAGTTCTTC
abundance: once; d_gene: TRBD1; j_gene: TRBJ1-5; v_gene: TRBV3-1; CDR3aa: CASSQGDRSFQPQHF; CDR3nt: TGTGCCAGCAGCCAAGGGGACAGGAGTTTCCAGCCCCAGCATTTT
abundance: -; d_gene: -; j_gene: TRBJ2-7; v_gene: TRBV27; CDR3aa: CASSSGRGRNEQYF; CDR3nt: TGTGCCAGCAGTTCCGGCAGGGGAAGGAACGAGCAGTACTTC
abundance: -; d_gene: -; j_gene: TRBJ2-5; v_gene: TRBV3-1; CDR3aa: CASSPEKGPIQETQYF; CDR3nt: TGTGCCAGCAGCCCGGAGAAGGGACCAATTCAAGAGACCCAGTACTTC
abundance: -; d_gene: TRBD2; j_gene: TRBJ2-3; v_gene: TRBV4-3; CDR3aa: CASSPASGGTQYF; CDR3nt: TGCGCCAGCAGCCCAGCTAGCGGGGGTACGCAGTATTTT
abundance: few; d_gene: -; j_gene: TRBJ2-3; v_gene: TRBV4-2; CDR3aa: CASSQGDDTDTQYF; CDR3nt: TGTGCCAGCAGCCAAGGGGACGACACAGATACGCAGTATTTT
abundance: -; d_gene: TRBD1; j_gene: TRBJ2-1; v_gene: TRBV2; CDR3aa: CASTQDRDNEQFF; CDR3nt: TGTGCCAGCACTCAGGACAGGGACAATGAGCAGTTCTTC
abundance: few; d_gene: -; j_gene: TRBJ1-2; v_gene: TRBV4-2; CDR3aa: CASSQDIPPGYGYTF; CDR3nt: TGTGCCAGCAGCCAAGATATCCCCCCCGGCTATGGCTACACCTTC
abundance: -; d_gene: TRBD2; j_gene: TRBJ2-1; v_gene: TRBV5-1; CDR3aa: CASIAGGLSSYNEQFF; CDR3nt: TGCGCCAGCATTGCGGGGGGCCTAAGCTCCTACAATGAGCAGTTCTTC
abundance: few; d_gene: TRBD2; j_gene: TRBJ2-1; v_gene: TRBV18; CDR3aa: CASSPKRGQNYNEQFF; CDR3nt: TGTGCCAGCTCACCAAAGCGGGGCCAAAACTACAATGAGCAGTTCTTC
abundance: once; d_gene: -; j_gene: TRBJ2-3; v_gene: TRBV2; CDR3aa: CASIGTYSTDTQYF; CDR3nt: TGTGCCAGCATTGGGACCTATAGCACAGATACGCAGTATTTT
abundance: -; d_gene: TRBD1; j_gene: TRBJ1-3; v_gene: TRBV3-1; CDR3aa: CASSQAPGQSNTIYF; CDR3nt: TGTGCCAGCAGCCAAGCTCCGGGACAGTCGAACACCATATATTTT
abundance: few; d_gene: -; j_gene: TRBJ2-7; v_gene: TRBV9; CDR3aa: CASSLSGTPFYEQYF; CDR3nt: TGTGCCAGCAGTCTATCCGGGACACCCTTCTACGAGCAGTACTTC
abundance: few; d_gene: TRBD1; j_gene: TRBJ2-1; v_gene: TRBV29-1; CDR3aa: CSVVPDRGITNNEQFF; CDR3nt: TGCAGCGTTGTCCCCGACAGGGGGATAACGAACAATGAGCAGTTCTTC